The T cell receptor (beta chain) described here comes from a study of regulatory T cells in long-lasting Graves disease. Arm-PCR with iRepertoire HTBI primers amplified the CDR3 regions for these TCR beta libraries. TCRdb ran MiXCR on the multiplex PCR reads and lists one entry per CDR3 protein. The sample records roughly 450,000 distinct CDR3 sequences, roughly 20% being singletons. The CDR3 totals 16 residues. Time point of the sample: persistent/refractory GD, antithyroid drugs over 5 years with positive TRAb. Preparation of the TCR library used RNA extracted from PBMCs. The sample was peripheral blood mononuclear cells (PBMCs), taken when the disease was refractory, from a patient treated with antithyroid drugs. The V and J genes are TRBV3-2 and TRBJ1-1; TRBD1 is the table's D call and was not checked against the DNA. TRBV3-2 is shown as a pseudogene. The TCR originated in a female donor with Graves disease. The CDR3 sequence: CASSSNRVWRGTEAFF. The CDR3 coding sequence is TGTGCCAGCAGCTCGAACAGGGTGTGGCGTGGCACTGAAGCTTTCTTT.